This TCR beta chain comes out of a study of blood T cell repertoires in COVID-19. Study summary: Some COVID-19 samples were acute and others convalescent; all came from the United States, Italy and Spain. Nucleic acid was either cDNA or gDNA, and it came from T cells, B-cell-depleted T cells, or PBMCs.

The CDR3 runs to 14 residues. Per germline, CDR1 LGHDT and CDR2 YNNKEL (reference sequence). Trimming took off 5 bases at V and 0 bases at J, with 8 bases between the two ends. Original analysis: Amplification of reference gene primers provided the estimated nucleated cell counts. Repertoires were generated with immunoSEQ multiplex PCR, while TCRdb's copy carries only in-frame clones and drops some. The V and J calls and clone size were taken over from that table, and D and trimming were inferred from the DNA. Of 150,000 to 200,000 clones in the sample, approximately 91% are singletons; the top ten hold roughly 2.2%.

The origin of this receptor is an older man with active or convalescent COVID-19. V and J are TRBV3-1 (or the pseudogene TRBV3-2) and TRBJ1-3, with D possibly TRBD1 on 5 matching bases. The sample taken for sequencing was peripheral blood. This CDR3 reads CASSYDSSGNTIYF. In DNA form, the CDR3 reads TGTGCCAGCAGCTATGACAGCTCTGGAAACACCATATATTTT.